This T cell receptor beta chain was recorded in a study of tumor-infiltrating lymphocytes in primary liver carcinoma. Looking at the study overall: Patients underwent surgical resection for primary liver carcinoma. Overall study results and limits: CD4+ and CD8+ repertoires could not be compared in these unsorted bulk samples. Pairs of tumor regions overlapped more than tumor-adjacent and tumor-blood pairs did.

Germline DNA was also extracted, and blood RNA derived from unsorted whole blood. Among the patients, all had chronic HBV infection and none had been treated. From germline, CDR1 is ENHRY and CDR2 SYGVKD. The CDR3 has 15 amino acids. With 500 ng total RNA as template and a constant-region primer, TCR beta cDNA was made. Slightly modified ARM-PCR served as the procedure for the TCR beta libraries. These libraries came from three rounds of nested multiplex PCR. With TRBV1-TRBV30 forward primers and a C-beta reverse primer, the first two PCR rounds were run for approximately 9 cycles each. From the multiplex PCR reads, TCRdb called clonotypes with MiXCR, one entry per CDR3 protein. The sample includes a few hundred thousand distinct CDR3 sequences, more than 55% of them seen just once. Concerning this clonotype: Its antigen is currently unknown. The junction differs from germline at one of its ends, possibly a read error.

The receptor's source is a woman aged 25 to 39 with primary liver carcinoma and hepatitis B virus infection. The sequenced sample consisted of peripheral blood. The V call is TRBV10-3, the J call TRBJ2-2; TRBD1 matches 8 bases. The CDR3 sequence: CAIRGGQVNIGELFF. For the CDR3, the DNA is TGTGCCATCAGAGGGGGACAGGTGAACATCGGGGAGCTGTTTTTT.